These T cell receptor beta chains were read from a single sample in a study of control samples from healthy donors and cancer patients. Produced via immunoSEQ multiplex PCR; TCRdb's table is partial and in-frame only. The sample lists 150,000 to 200,000 clones, around 90% seen once, with 1.5% to 2% in the top ten. Source material: blood. These TCRs come from a man between 18 and 29 years old in good health. Each CDR3 is given with its conserved first and last residue. A D gene is named only where the DNA matches it firmly. Not every row has a clone size; where given, it reads once, few, many or a size class.

d_call: .
cdr3_length: 14
j_call: TRBJ1-1
v_call: TRBV6-5
clone_size: .
cdr3_nt: TGTGCCAGCAGTTACGTCCCGATGAACACTGAAGCTTTCTTT
cdr3_aa: CASSYVPMNTEAFF

d_call: TRBD1
cdr3_length: 14
j_call: TRBJ1-3
v_call: TRBV18
clone_size: .
cdr3_nt: TGTGCCAGCTCGTACCGGGACAGGGAGGACACCATATATTTT
cdr3_aa: CASSYRDREDTIYF

d_call: .
cdr3_length: 14
j_call: TRBJ2-7
v_call: TRBV7-2
clone_size: .
cdr3_nt: TGTGCCAGCAGTTCAAACAGGGCGTCCTACGAGCAGTACTTC
cdr3_aa: CASSSNRASYEQYF

d_call: TRBD2
cdr3_length: 15
j_call: TRBJ2-3
v_call: TRBV7-8
clone_size: .
cdr3_nt: TGTGCCAGCAGCCCGACACTAGCGGACACAGATACGCAGTATTTT
cdr3_aa: CASSPTLADTDTQYF

d_call: TRBD2
cdr3_length: 16
j_call: TRBJ2-5
v_call: TRBV5-1
clone_size: .
cdr3_nt: TGCGCCAGCAGCTTGCCGCCTAGCGGGACCCAAGAGACCCAGTACTTC
cdr3_aa: CASSLPPSGTQETQYF

d_call: TRBD2
cdr3_length: 16
j_call: TRBJ2-3
v_call: TRBV7-6
clone_size: .
cdr3_nt: TGTGCCAGCAGCCGCGGGGCGGGGGGCCGAGGGAATACGCAGTATTTT
cdr3_aa: CASSRGAGGRGNTQYF

d_call: .
cdr3_length: 15
j_call: TRBJ2-7
v_call: TRBV7-2
clone_size: .
cdr3_nt: TGTGCCAGCAGCCTCGGAGGTACCCGGCTCTACGAGCAGTACTTC
cdr3_aa: CASSLGGTRLYEQYF

d_call: .
cdr3_length: 11
j_call: TRBJ2-5
v_call: TRBV7-2
clone_size: .
cdr3_nt: TGTGCCAGCAGTCCTCAAGAGACCCAGTACTTC
cdr3_aa: CASSPQETQYF

d_call: .
cdr3_length: 16
j_call: TRBJ2-3
v_call: TRBV9
clone_size: once
cdr3_nt: TGTGCCAGCAGCGTAGCGGGAACAGGGAACACAGATACGCAGTATTTT
cdr3_aa: CASSVAGTGNTDTQYF

d_call: .
cdr3_length: 15
j_call: TRBJ2-2
v_call: TRBV19
clone_size: .
cdr3_nt: TGTGCCAGTAGTATTCACAGGGTGGGCGCCGGGGAGCTGTTTTTT
cdr3_aa: CASSIHRVGAGELFF

d_call: TRBD1
cdr3_length: 14
j_call: TRBJ2-5
v_call: TRBV7-9
clone_size: once
cdr3_nt: TGTGCCAGCAGCTCCAACAGGGGAACAGAGACCCAGTACTTC
cdr3_aa: CASSSNRGTETQYF

d_call: TRBD1
cdr3_length: 16
j_call: TRBJ1-4
v_call: TRBV5-4
clone_size: .
cdr3_nt: TGTGCCAGCAGCTTGAGGGACAGAGGCACTAATGAAAAACTGTTTTTT
cdr3_aa: CASSLRDRGTNEKLFF

d_call: .
cdr3_length: 15
j_call: TRBJ1-1
v_call: TRBV19
clone_size: .
cdr3_nt: TGTGCCAGTAGTATAGTAAGTCAGGGCAACACTGAAGCTTTCTTT
cdr3_aa: CASSIVSQGNTEAFF

d_call: .
cdr3_length: 16
j_call: TRBJ1-6
v_call: TRBV6-1
clone_size: .
cdr3_nt: TGTGCCAGCAGTGAAGACCGGACAGCGACCGATTCACCCCTCCACTTT
cdr3_aa: CASSEDRTATDSPLHF

d_call: TRBD2
cdr3_length: 16
j_call: TRBJ2-7
v_call: TRBV25-1
clone_size: once
cdr3_nt: TGTGCCAGCAGTGACAGCGGGGGGCCCCCCTCCTACGAGCAGTACTTC
cdr3_aa: CASSDSGGPPSYEQYF

d_call: TRBD2
cdr3_length: 18
j_call: TRBJ2-3
v_call: TRBV4-2
clone_size: .
cdr3_nt: TGTGCCAGCAGCCAAGTCCCTACTACGGCGGGGGACACAGATACGCAGTATTTT
cdr3_aa: CASSQVPTTAGDTDTQYF

d_call: .
cdr3_length: 15
j_call: TRBJ2-3
v_call: TRBV5-1
clone_size: .
cdr3_nt: TGCGCCAGCAGCGTCGGGGGACCAACTGGAGATACGCAGTATTTT
cdr3_aa: CASSVGGPTGDTQYF

d_call: .
cdr3_length: 14
j_call: TRBJ1-2
v_call: TRBV5-4
clone_size: .
cdr3_nt: TGTGCCAGCAGCTTGACAGGAGCAGACTATGGCTACACCTTC
cdr3_aa: CASSLTGADYGYTF

d_call: .
cdr3_length: 13
j_call: TRBJ2-3
v_call: TRBV7-9
clone_size: .
cdr3_nt: TGTGCCAGCAGCTTAGCGGGGGCAGATACGCAGTATTTT
cdr3_aa: CASSLAGADTQYF

d_call: TRBD1
cdr3_length: 13
j_call: TRBJ1-1
v_call: TRBV6-5
clone_size: once
cdr3_nt: TGTGCCAGCAGTTACGGACAGGGAAGGGAAGCTTTCTTT
cdr3_aa: CASSYGQGREAFF

d_call: .
cdr3_length: 12
j_call: TRBJ1-2
v_call: TRBV5-6
clone_size: .
cdr3_nt: TGTGCCAGCAGCCTGGTTAACTATGGCTACACCTTC
cdr3_aa: CASSLVNYGYTF

d_call: .
cdr3_length: 16
j_call: TRBJ2-2
v_call: TRBV7-3
clone_size: .
cdr3_nt: TGTGCCAGCAGCTTACATGGGACTCTGAACACCGGGGAGCTGTTTTTT
cdr3_aa: CASSLHGTLNTGELFF